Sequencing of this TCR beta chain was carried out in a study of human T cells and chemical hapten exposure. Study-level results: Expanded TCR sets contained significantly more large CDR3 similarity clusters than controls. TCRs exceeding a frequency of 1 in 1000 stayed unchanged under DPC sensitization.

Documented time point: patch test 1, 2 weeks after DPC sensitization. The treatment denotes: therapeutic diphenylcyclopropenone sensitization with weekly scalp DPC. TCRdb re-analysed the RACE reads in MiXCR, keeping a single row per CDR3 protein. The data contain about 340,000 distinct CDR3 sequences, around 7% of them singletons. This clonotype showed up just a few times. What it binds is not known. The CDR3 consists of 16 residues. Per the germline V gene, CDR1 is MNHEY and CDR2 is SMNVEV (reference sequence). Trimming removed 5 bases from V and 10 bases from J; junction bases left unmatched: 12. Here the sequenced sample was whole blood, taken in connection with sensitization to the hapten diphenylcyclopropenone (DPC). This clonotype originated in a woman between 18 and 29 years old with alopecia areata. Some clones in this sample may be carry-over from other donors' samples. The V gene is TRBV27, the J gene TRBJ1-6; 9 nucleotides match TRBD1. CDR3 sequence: CASSPFIRDRASPLHF. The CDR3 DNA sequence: TGTGCCAGCAGTCCCTTCATCCGGGACAGGGCCTCACCCCTCCACTTT.